Shown below are 4 T cell receptor beta chains from a single sample sequenced in a study of blood T cells in healthy people across ages. A second about 7 to 12 cycle PCR used barcoded and J-beta primers. TCRdb redid the calling of the 5' RACE reads with MiXCR, one entry per CDR3 protein. The sample shows approximately 800,000 distinct CDR3 sequences, 58% of them seen only once. What was sequenced was blood. The origin of the receptors is a man younger than 40 in good health.

This clonotype was seen a handful of times. The genes are TRBV20-1 and TRBJ1-2; D not resolved. V shed 5 bases and J shed 4 bases, with 23 bases lying between them. Germline CDR1 reads DFQATT; CDR2 reads SNEGSKA (reference sequence). This CDR3 contains 16 residues. The CDR3, as DNA: TGCAGTGCTCTACGCCTGGACGGAGACCGCCCCTATGGCTACACCTTC. This sequence encodes CSALRLDGDRPYGYTF.

V usage is TRBV6-6 and J usage is TRBJ2-2; 11 bases map to TRBD1. This CDR3 comprises 14 residues. J gave up 7 bases and V 6 bases, and 4 bases lay outside the gene matches. Germline V gene sequence: CDR1 MNHNY, CDR2 SVGAGI (reference sequence). The CDR3 reads CASSEGQGVGELFF. The CDR3 DNA reads as TGTGCCAGCAGCGAGGGACAGGGGGTCGGGGAGCTGTTTTTT.

CDR3 in amino acids: CASSFGSGYGYTF. DNA of the CDR3: TGTGCCAGCAGTTTCGGATCCGGCTATGGCTACACCTTC. The chain carries TRBV6-5 and TRBJ1-2; no clear D. Germline V lookup: CDR1 MNHEY, CDR2 SVGAGI. CDR3 length: 13 residues. The V gene lost 4 bases and the J gene lost 4 bases, with 10 bases spanning the gap.

The chain has TRBV27 and TRBJ2-7; 8 bases are a match to TRBD1. The DNA end is a closer match to TRBJ2-5, so the J assignment may be wrong. This CDR3 comprises 15 residues. Germline V CDR1 and CDR2: MNHEY, SMNVEV (reference sequence). CDR3 bases: TGTGCCAGCAGTCAGAGGACAGGGCGGGGAGAGACCCAGTACTTC. It codes for CASSQRTGRGETQYF.